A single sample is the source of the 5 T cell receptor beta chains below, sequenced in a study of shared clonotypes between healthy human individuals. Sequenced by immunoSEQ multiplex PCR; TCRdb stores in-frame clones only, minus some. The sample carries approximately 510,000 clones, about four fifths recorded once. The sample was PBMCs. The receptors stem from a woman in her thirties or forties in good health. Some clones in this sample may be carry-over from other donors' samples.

The CDR3 spells CASSPRGPGETQYF. The CDR3 DNA reads TGTGCCAGCTCACCAAGAGGACCGGGGGAGACCCAGTACTTC. This chain connects TRBV18 to TRBJ2-5; a possible D gene is TRBD2 (5 bases). Trimming cost V 2 bases and J 5 bases, with 12 bases left between them. The germline CDR1 and CDR2 sequences are KGHSH and LQKENI. This CDR3 is 14 amino acids long.

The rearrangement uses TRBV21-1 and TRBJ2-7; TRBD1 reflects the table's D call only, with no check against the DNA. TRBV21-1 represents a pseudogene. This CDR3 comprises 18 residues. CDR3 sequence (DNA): TGTGCCAGCAGCGTCCCCCAGGGGCGGACAAAGAACATCGACGAGCAGTACTTC. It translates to CASSVPQGRTKNIDEQYF.

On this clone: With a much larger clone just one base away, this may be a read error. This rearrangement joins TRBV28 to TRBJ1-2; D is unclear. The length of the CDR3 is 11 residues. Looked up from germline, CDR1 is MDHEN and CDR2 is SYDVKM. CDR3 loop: CASRPTRGCTF. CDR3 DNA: TGTGCCAGCAGACCTACACGTGGCTGCACCTTC.

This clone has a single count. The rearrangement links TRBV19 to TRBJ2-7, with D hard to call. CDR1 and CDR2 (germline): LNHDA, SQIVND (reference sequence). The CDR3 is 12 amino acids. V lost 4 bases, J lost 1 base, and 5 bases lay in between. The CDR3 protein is CASSSWSYEQYF. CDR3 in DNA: TGTGCCAGTAGTAGCTGGTCCTACGAGCAGTACTTC.

The CDR3 here is CASSGTGTVYNEQFF. CDR3 DNA: TGTGCCAGCAGCGGGACCGGGACAGTCTACAATGAGCAGTTCTTC. This sequence joins TRBV7-8 and TRBJ2-1; TRBD1 aligns across 7 bases. The CDR3 runs 15 residues. Trimming took 5 bases from V and 3 from J; bases not matched to a gene: 7. Germline V gene sequence: CDR1 SGHVS, CDR2 FQNEAQ.